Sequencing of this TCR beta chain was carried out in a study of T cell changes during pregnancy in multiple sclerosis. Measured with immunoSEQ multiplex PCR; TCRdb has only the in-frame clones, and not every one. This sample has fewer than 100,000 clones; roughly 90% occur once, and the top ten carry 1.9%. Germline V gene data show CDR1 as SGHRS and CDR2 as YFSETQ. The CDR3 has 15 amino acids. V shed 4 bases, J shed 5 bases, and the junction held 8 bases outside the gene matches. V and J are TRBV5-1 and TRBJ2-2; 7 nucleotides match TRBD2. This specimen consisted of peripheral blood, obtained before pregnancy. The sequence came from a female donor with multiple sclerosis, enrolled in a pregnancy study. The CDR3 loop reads CASSIPQGGTGELFF. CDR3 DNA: TGCGCCAGCAGCATCCCCCAGGGAGGGACCGGGGAGCTGTTTTTT. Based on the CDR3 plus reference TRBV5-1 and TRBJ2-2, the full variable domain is KAGVTQTPRYLIKTRGQQVTLSCSPISGHRSVSWYQQTPGQGLQFLFEYFSETQRNKGNFPGRFSGRQFSNSRSEMNVSTLELGDSALYLCASSIPQGGTGELFFGEGSRLTVL.